Sequencing of this T cell receptor beta chain was carried out in a study of cytomegalovirus exposure and HLA in healthy donors. General observations from the study: Certain sequence variants were highly shared and formed a cluster, and this cluster was likely a sequencing artifact. Cytomegalovirus-associated status was assigned to 164 TCR beta chains. HLA alleles were associated with some 17,000 TCR beta sequences in a later analysis at 0.05 false discovery rate.

PCR was performed using 60 Vbeta and 13 Jbeta primers. Produced via immunoSEQ multiplex PCR; TCRdb's table is partial and in-frame only. The repertoire includes 200,000 to 250,000 clones, under 80% of them detected once, and under 2% sits in the top ten. On this clone itself: Its antigen is not known.

Donors were nominally healthy when sampled, though unrecorded immune exposures were likely. Trimming pared 8 bases from V and 5 bases from J, leaving 15 bases between. The CDR3 is 13 residues long. From germline, CDR1 is SNHLY and CDR2 FYNNEI. The sequenced sample was PBMCs. J is TRBJ2-5 and V is TRBV2; D possibly corresponds to TRBD2 (6 bases). The TCR sequence derives from a woman aged 30 to 39 in good health and CMV-seronegative. CDR3 DNA: TGTGCCAGCTGTCGGGAGACGACGGAGACCCAGTACTTC. Translating it yields CASCRETTETQYF.